Listed below are T cell receptor beta chains from one sample, sequenced in a study of PD-1 blockade in classical Hodgkin lymphoma. The data were produced by immunoSEQ multiplex PCR, yet TCRdb's version contains in-frame clones alone and is incomplete. The table lists roughly 70,000 clones, about two thirds of them singletons. The input for sequencing was peripheral blood mononuclear cells (PBMCs), taken before the second cycle of nivolumab. The receptors originated from a human donor with classical Hodgkin lymphoma. Both conserved end residues are part of each CDR3. A D gene is named only where the DNA matches it firmly. Not all rows give a size; the values are once, few, many and, for expanded clones, a class.

>TRBD1|TRBV2|TRBJ1-1|medium-sized
TGTGCCAGCAGAGACGACAGGGGTGGCACTGAAGCTTTCTTT
CASRDDRGGTEAFF
>NA|TRBV9|TRBJ2-4|NA
TGTGCCAGCAGCGTAGGAGTGGGGGCCAAAAACATTCAGTACTTC
CASSVGVGAKNIQYF
>NA|TRBV6-1|TRBJ2-7|NA
TGTGCCAGCAGTGAAGGAGGATCCTACGAGCAGTACTTC
CASSEGGSYEQYF
>NA|TRBV6-5|TRBJ1-2|few
TGTGCCAGCAGTTCCCTGGGACGGAACTATGGCTACACCTTC
CASSSLGRNYGYTF
>TRBD1|TRBV28|TRBJ2-7|NA
TGTGCCAGCATAGACGGACAGGGCTTCCATACCTACTTC
CASIDGQGFHTYF
>NA|TRBV6-1|TRBJ2-7|NA
TGTGCCAGCAGTAACTACGAGCAGTACTTC
CASSNYEQYF
>NA|TRBV19|TRBJ1-2|NA
TGTGCCAGTAGTATGGAGGGAACGGTAGGTGGCTACACCTTC
CASSMEGTVGGYTF
>TRBD2|TRBV19|TRBJ2-2|NA
TGTGCCAGTACTGGGATAGCGGGAGCGGACGGGGAGCTGTTTTTT
CASTGIAGADGELFF
>TRBD2|TRBV5-1|TRBJ2-5|NA
TGCGCCAGCAGCTCCCAGCGGGGGGGCGCGGAAGAGACCCAGTACTTC
CASSSQRGGAEETQYF
>NA|TRBV15|TRBJ2-2|NA
TGTGCCACCAGCAGGGCAGCGACCGGGGAGCTGTTTTTT
CATSRAATGELFF
>TRBD1|TRBV5-1|TRBJ1-2|NA
TGCGCCAGCAGCTTGGACACGGACAGGGATGGCTACACCTTC
CASSLDTDRDGYTF
>NA|TRBV6-5|TRBJ1-1|NA
TGTGCCAGCAGTTACAATGCAGGGGAGAACACTGAAGCTTTCTTT
CASSYNAGENTEAFF
>TRBD1|TRBV7-9|TRBJ1-1|NA
TGTGCCAGCAGCTTAGGAGGGACAGGGAACACTGAAGCTTTCTTT
CASSLGGTGNTEAFF
>NA|TRBV11-3|TRBJ1-1|NA
TGTGCCAGCAGCTTAGAAAGGGTCTTTACCACTGAAGCTTTCTTT
CASSLERVFTTEAFF
>NA|TRBV7-6|TRBJ2-2|NA
TGTGCCAGCAGCTTTCGTCCCTGGGAAACCGGGGAGCTGTTTTTT
CASSFRPWETGELFF
>NA|TRBV10-2|TRBJ2-1|once
TGCGCCAGCGGGGGTCTTGAGCAGTTCTTC
CASGGLEQFF
>NA|TRBV6-4|TRBJ1-2|NA
TGTGCCAGCAGGGGGGGGGATGGCTACACCTTC
CASRGGDGYTF
>TRBD1|TRBV30|TRBJ1-6|once
TGTGCCTGGAGCCCTGGGGGACAGGGGGCGGGTTCACCCCTCCACTTT
CAWSPGGQGAGSPLHF
>NA|TRBV6-5|TRBJ1-2|NA
TGTGCCAGCAAAGAAGGATTAGCTAACTATGGCTACACCTTC
CASKEGLANYGYTF
>NA|TRBV5-1|TRBJ2-6|NA
TGCGCCAGCAGCTTGGATTTCTCGAGCTCTGGGGCCAACGTCCTGACTTTC
CASSLDFSSSGANVLTF
>TRBD1|TRBV2|TRBJ1-2|NA
TGTGCCAGCAGTGAAGGGGGACAGGTCTATGGCTACACCTTC
CASSEGGQVYGYTF
>NA|TRBV5-1|TRBJ2-4|NA
TGCGCCAGCAGGGGGGGGGCGAGCATTCAGTACTTC
CASRGGASIQYF
>NA|TRBV9|TRBJ1-5|NA
TGTGCCAGCAGCGTAGGAGATAGCAATCAGCCCCAGCATTTT
CASSVGDSNQPQHF
>TRBD1|TRBV5-6|TRBJ2-3|NA
TGTGCCAGCAGCCCTGACAGGGGGGGCACAGATACGCAGTATTTT
CASSPDRGGTDTQYF
>NA|TRBV7-9|TRBJ1-4|NA
TGTGCCAGCAGCTTAGGTGGGGCGCAAAATGAAAAACTGTTTTTT
CASSLGGAQNEKLFF
>NA|TRBV2|TRBJ1-1|NA
TGTGCCAGCAGTGGTGGGGTCATGAACACTGAAGCTTTCTTT
CASSGGVMNTEAFF
>NA|TRBV5-1|TRBJ1-3|NA
TGCGCCAGCAGCTCGGGACCCCGGACTTCTGGAAACACCATATATTTT
CASSSGPRTSGNTIYF
>NA|TRBV29-1|TRBJ1-2|few
TGCAGCGTTGAAACAGGGAATTTATTCGGCTACACCTTC
CSVETGNLFGYTF
>NA|TRBV4-2|TRBJ1-4|few
TGTGCCAGCAGCCAAGAACCAGCAACTAATGAAAAACTGTTTTTT
CASSQEPATNEKLFF
>NA|TRBV5-6|TRBJ2-7|NA
TGTGCCAGCAGCTTGGAAGCGCCCGGGGACGAGCAGTACTTC
CASSLEAPGDEQYF
>NA|TRBV27|TRBJ1-5|NA
TGTGCCAGCAGTTTATCATCGGGAGACGGTCAGCCCCAGCATTTT
CASSLSSGDGQPQHF
>TRBD1|TRBV6-1|TRBJ1-2|NA
TGTGCCAGCAGTGAAGCAGGGACAGGGACGGGCTACACCTTC
CASSEAGTGTGYTF
>NA|TRBV19|TRBJ1-5|NA
TGTGCCAGTAGTATGACCGGGACAAATAGCAATCAGCCCCAGCATTTT
CASSMTGTNSNQPQHF
>NA|TRBV19|TRBJ2-2|few
TGTGCCAGTAGTACTGGGACGGCGAACACCGGGGAGCTGTTTTTT
CASSTGTANTGELFF
>NA|TRBV9|TRBJ2-2|few
TGTGCCAGCAGCGTAGGTTCACTCACCGGGGAGCTGTTTTTT
CASSVGSLTGELFF
>NA|TRBV10-2|TRBJ2-7|NA
TGCGCCAGCAGTGATTTGAGCGCAGCTTCCGACGAGCAGTACTTC
CASSDLSAASDEQYF